The rows below give T cell receptor beta chains drawn from one sample of a study of cytomegalovirus exposure and HLA in healthy donors. The data were produced by immunoSEQ multiplex PCR, yet TCRdb's version contains in-frame clones alone and is incomplete. Of some 120,000 clones in the sample, 55% to 65% were seen once. Sequencing used PBMCs. Receptor source: a woman aged 25 to 39 in good health and CMV-seronegative. Both conserved end residues are part of each CDR3. A D gene is named only where the DNA matches it firmly. Only part of the rows carry a size: once, few, many, or a class if the clone is expanded.

size	V	D	J	CDR3	DNA
NA	TRBV7-2	TRBD2	TRBJ2-7	CASSSGLAGVFEQYF	TGTGCCAGCAGCTCCGGACTAGCGGGAGTATTCGAGCAGTACTTC
NA	TRBV7-6	TRBD2	TRBJ2-3	CASSLPAGGTADTQYF	TGTGCCAGCAGCCTTCCCGCGGGAGGGACGGCAGATACGCAGTATTTT
NA	TRBV15	TRBD2	TRBJ2-1	CATRLGLESYNEQFF	TGTGCCACCAGACTGGGACTAGAGAGCTACAATGAGCAGTTCTTC
NA	TRBV21-1	NA	TRBJ1-1	CASSKREPNTEAFF	TGTGCCAGCAGCAAAAGGGAGCCCAACACTGAAGCTTTCTTT
NA	TRBV20-1	NA	TRBJ2-7	CSAREEQYF	TGCAGTGCTAGGGAGGAGCAGTACTTC
few	TRBV10-3	TRBD1	TRBJ1-2	CAISEATGDINYGYTF	TGTGCCATCAGTGAGGCGACAGGGGATATCAACTATGGCTACACCTTC
NA	TRBV18	NA	TRBJ1-5	CASSPGGLTNQPQHF	TGTGCCAGCTCACCAGGCGGGTTAACGAATCAGCCCCAGCATTTT
NA	TRBV30	NA	TRBJ1-3	CAWMEFGRNTIYF	TGTGCCTGGATGGAGTTCGGGAGGAACACCATATATTTT
few	TRBV7-2	TRBD2	TRBJ2-1	CASSFGGTSGYNEQFF	TGTGCCAGCAGCTTCGGGGGGACTAGCGGCTACAATGAGCAGTTCTTC
NA	TRBV27	TRBD2	TRBJ2-1	CASSLKLAGGSYNEQFF	TGTGCCAGCAGTTTAAAATTAGCGGGAGGGTCCTACAATGAGCAGTTCTTC
NA	TRBV5-1	NA	TRBJ1-2	CASSLGRFVFSNYGYTF	TGCGCCAGCAGCTTGGGCAGGTTCGTGTTCAGTAACTATGGCTACACCTTC
once	TRBV6-1	NA	TRBJ2-7	CASSEGDPGAYEQYF	TGTGCCAGCAGTGAAGGGGACCCGGGAGCCTACGAGCAGTACTTC
NA	TRBV7-6	NA	TRBJ2-1	CASSLAGASYNEQFF	TGTGCCAGCAGCTTAGCGGGAGCCTCCTACAATGAGCAGTTCTTC
NA	TRBV30	TRBD2	TRBJ2-1	CACLGTSAINEQFF	TGTGCCTGTCTCGGGACTAGCGCTATCAATGAGCAGTTCTTC
NA	TRBV19	TRBD1	TRBJ2-7	CASSEDREVYEQYF	TGTGCCAGTAGCGAGGACAGGGAAGTCTACGAGCAGTACTTC
NA	TRBV5-5	NA	TRBJ1-1	CASSFLTQGGGTEAFF	TGTGCCAGCAGCTTTTTAACACAGGGAGGGGGCACTGAAGCTTTCTTT
NA	TRBV5-1	NA	TRBJ2-3	CASSLAGTGSTDTQYF	TGCGCCAGCAGCTTGGCCGGAACAGGGAGCACAGATACGCAGTATTTT
NA	TRBV5-4	TRBD2	TRBJ2-5	CASSPGTSGQETQYF	TGTGCCAGCAGTCCCGGGACTAGCGGGCAAGAGACCCAGTACTTC
NA	TRBV7-9	TRBD1	TRBJ2-7	CASSLVGQGGTSQQYF	TGTGCCAGCAGCTTAGTAGGACAGGGGGGGACTTCACAGCAGTACTTC
few	TRBV7-9	TRBD2	TRBJ2-2	CASSLSEGLAGVTGELFF	TGTGCCAGCAGCTTATCTGAGGGATTAGCGGGAGTCACCGGGGAGCTGTTTTTT
NA	TRBV14	NA	TRBJ1-3	CASSPDSSSGNTIYF	TGTGCCAGCAGCCCGGACAGCAGCTCTGGAAACACCATATATTTT
once	TRBV15	NA	TRBJ1-5	CATSRGPGASNQPQHF	TGTGCCACCAGCAGAGGCCCAGGGGCCTCGAATCAGCCCCAGCATTTT
NA	TRBV7-2	NA	TRBJ1-1	CASSSSPGSRAFF	TGTGCCAGCAGCTCTTCCCCGGGGAGTCGGGCTTTCTTT
NA	TRBV9	TRBD2	TRBJ2-7	CASSETSGPSYEQYF	TGTGCCAGCAGCGAGACTAGCGGTCCCTCCTACGAGCAGTACTTC
few	TRBV29-1	NA	TRBJ1-3	CSAQDSDSGNTIYF	TGCAGCGCCCAAGACTCAGACTCTGGAAACACCATATATTTT
NA	TRBV19	NA	TRBJ1-2	CASSMGGYYGYTF	TGTGCCAGTAGTATGGGAGGGTACTATGGCTACACCTTC
few	TRBV6-5	TRBD1	TRBJ2-7	CASATGQGLREQYF	TGTGCCAGCGCAACGGGACAGGGGCTCCGCGAGCAGTACTTC
NA	TRBV30	NA	TRBJ2-7	CAWSPSAYEQYF	TGTGCCTGGAGTCCCAGTGCCTACGAGCAGTACTTC
few	TRBV15	NA	TRBJ2-7	CATSRESRVYYEQYF	TGTGCCACCAGCAGAGAATCAAGAGTTTACTACGAGCAGTACTTC
NA	TRBV9	TRBD2	TRBJ2-1	CASSSGTSGPSSYNEQFF	TGTGCCAGCAGCTCCGGGACTAGCGGGCCGAGCTCCTACAATGAGCAGTTCTTC
NA	TRBV4-1	NA	TRBJ1-4	CASSQAGRATNEKLFF	TGCGCCAGCAGCCAAGCGGGTCGCGCAACTAATGAAAAACTGTTTTTT
NA	TRBV4-1	NA	TRBJ2-3	CASSQEATDTQYF	TGCGCCAGCAGCCAAGAAGCGACAGATACGCAGTATTTT
NA	TRBV6-1	NA	TRBJ2-1	CASSGGVLAHEQFF	TGTGCCAGCAGTGGGGGGGTACTAGCACATGAGCAGTTCTTC
NA	TRBV19	NA	TRBJ1-1	CASALTSMAFF	TGTGCCAGTGCGCTAACCTCAATGGCTTTCTTT
NA	TRBV7-9	NA	TRBJ2-2	CASSIQGFTGELFF	TGTGCCAGCAGCATACAGGGATTCACCGGGGAGCTGTTTTTT
NA	TRBV19	NA	TRBJ1-5	CASSIQVDQPQHF	TGTGCCAGTAGTATACAGGTTGATCAGCCCCAGCATTTT
NA	TRBV25-1	NA	TRBJ2-7	CASSSQGRYEQYF	TGTGCCAGCAGTTCCCAGGGTCGCTACGAGCAGTACTTC
NA	TRBV11-2	NA	TRBJ2-3	CASSLTRFEVTQYF	TGTGCCAGCAGCTTGACTAGGTTCGAAGTTACGCAGTATTTT
few	TRBV27	NA	TRBJ1-2	CASSLLGSNGYTF	TGTGCCAGCAGTTTATTAGGGAGTAATGGCTACACCTTC
NA	TRBV6-5	NA	TRBJ2-7	CASSYSKTYEQYF	TGTGCCAGCAGTTACTCGAAAACATACGAGCAGTACTTC
NA	TRBV4-2	NA	TRBJ2-6	CASSQDRGSGANVLTF	TGTGCCAGCAGCCAAGACCGGGGGTCTGGGGCCAACGTCCTGACTTTC
NA	TRBV28	TRBD1	TRBJ1-4	CASSPAGGSPDELFF	TGTGCCAGCAGCCCCGCAGGGGGCAGCCCTGACGAACTGTTTTTT
NA	TRBV5-1	NA	TRBJ2-5	CASSLSRTATAETQYF	TGCGCCAGCAGCTTGAGTCGGACAGCGACCGCGGAGACCCAGTACTTC
NA	TRBV25-1	NA	TRBJ1-3	CASSEEVSGNTIYF	TGTGCCAGCAGTGAGGAGGTCTCTGGAAACACCATATATTTT
few	TRBV7-9	NA	TRBJ2-3	CASSLLSSSTDTQYF	TGTGCCAGCAGCTTATTATCCTCTAGCACAGATACGCAGTATTTT
NA	TRBV2	NA	TRBJ2-1	CASSETRRDEQFF	TGTGCCAGCAGTGAAACTAGGAGGGATGAGCAGTTCTTC